This is a list of T cell receptor beta chains from one sample in a study of blood T cell repertoires in COVID-19. Clones were read by immunoSEQ multiplex PCR, and TCRdb kept only the in-frame ones, dropping some. The sample lists 200,000 to 250,000 clones, approximately 86% occurring once. The sample consisted of peripheral blood. The origin of the receptors is a woman aged 65 to 85 with active or convalescent COVID-19. Each CDR3 is given with its conserved first and last residue. The order of the fields is D gene, clone size, J gene, V gene, CDR3 DNA, CDR3 protein. A D gene is named only where the DNA matches it firmly. Not every row has a clone size; where given, it reads once, few, many or a size class.

d_gene: .; abundance: .; j_gene: TRBJ1-1; v_gene: TRBV7-9; CDR3nt: TGTGCCAGCAGCTTAGGTAGCGGTTATGTGAACACTGAAGCTTTCTTT; CDR3aa: CASSLGSGYVNTEAFF
d_gene: TRBD2; abundance: .; j_gene: TRBJ2-3; v_gene: TRBV19; CDR3nt: TGTGCCAGTAGTATCATGCGGGGGGGTCCAGATACGCAGTATTTT; CDR3aa: CASSIMRGGPDTQYF
d_gene: .; abundance: .; j_gene: TRBJ1-2; v_gene: TRBV21-1; CDR3nt: TGTGCCAGCAACTCGCCGGGGGGGCGTCATGGCTACACCTTC; CDR3aa: CASNSPGGRHGYTF
d_gene: TRBD1; abundance: .; j_gene: TRBJ1-1; v_gene: TRBV24-1; CDR3nt: TGTGCCACCAAGGGACAGGGGAACACTGAAGCTTTCTTT; CDR3aa: CATKGQGNTEAFF
d_gene: .; abundance: .; j_gene: TRBJ1-2; v_gene: TRBV5-1; CDR3nt: TGCGCCAGCAGCTTACAGGGATCTAACTATGGCTACACCTTC; CDR3aa: CASSLQGSNYGYTF
d_gene: .; abundance: .; j_gene: TRBJ1-2; v_gene: TRBV2; CDR3nt: TGTGCCAGCATCGTCGGGACAATTAACTATGGCTACACCTTC; CDR3aa: CASIVGTINYGYTF
d_gene: TRBD1; abundance: .; j_gene: TRBJ1-2; v_gene: TRBV6-1; CDR3nt: TGTGCCAGCAGCCAGGACAGGGTAGGGGGCTACACCTTC; CDR3aa: CASSQDRVGGYTF
d_gene: TRBD1; abundance: .; j_gene: TRBJ1-1; v_gene: TRBV29-1; CDR3nt: TGCAGCGTGCTCCGGGACAGGGCCAATCCTAAAGCTTTCTTT; CDR3aa: CSVLRDRANPKAFF
d_gene: .; abundance: .; j_gene: TRBJ1-5; v_gene: TRBV2; CDR3nt: TGTGCCAGCACCCCTACTCAGGGGAATCATCGTCAGCCCCAGCATTTT; CDR3aa: CASTPTQGNHRQPQHF
d_gene: .; abundance: .; j_gene: TRBJ1-3; v_gene: TRBV4-2; CDR3nt: TGTGCCAGCAGCCCCCGCTTACTGACAGCTTCCTCTGGAAACACCATATATTTT; CDR3aa: CASSPRLLTASSGNTIYF
d_gene: .; abundance: .; j_gene: TRBJ2-2; v_gene: TRBV7-2; CDR3nt: TGTGCCAGCAGCTTAGGTTCAACAGGGCGAAACACCGGGGAGCTGTTTTTT; CDR3aa: CASSLGSTGRNTGELFF
d_gene: .; abundance: .; j_gene: TRBJ1-3; v_gene: TRBV19; CDR3nt: TGTGCCAGTAGTGTCACAGGGCTTGAAGGAAACACCATATATTTT; CDR3aa: CASSVTGLEGNTIYF
d_gene: TRBD2; abundance: .; j_gene: TRBJ2-3; v_gene: TRBV7-6; CDR3nt: TGTGCCAGCAGCTTAGGGCAGGGAGGGTACACAGATACGCAGTATTTT; CDR3aa: CASSLGQGGYTDTQYF
d_gene: .; abundance: few; j_gene: TRBJ1-2; v_gene: TRBV7-8; CDR3nt: TGTGCCAGCAGCTCCAGGGTTGGTCCCTATGGCTACACCTTC; CDR3aa: CASSSRVGPYGYTF
d_gene: TRBD1; abundance: .; j_gene: TRBJ2-7; v_gene: TRBV7-2; CDR3nt: TGTGCCAGCAGCCCCGGGACAGTTTACTACGAGCAGTACTTC; CDR3aa: CASSPGTVYYEQYF
d_gene: TRBD2; abundance: once; j_gene: TRBJ2-3; v_gene: TRBV29-1; CDR3nt: TGCAGCTTCACCCTCGGGCTAGCGGGGGGATCAGATACGCAGTATTTT; CDR3aa: CSFTLGLAGGSDTQYF
d_gene: TRBD2; abundance: few; j_gene: TRBJ2-7; v_gene: TRBV4-2; CDR3nt: TGTGCCAGCAGCCAAGATAGGCCTAGCGGGGGGCGCGTTTACTCCTACGAGCAGTACTTC; CDR3aa: CASSQDRPSGGRVYSYEQYF
d_gene: TRBD1; abundance: .; j_gene: TRBJ2-7; v_gene: TRBV7-2; CDR3nt: TGTGCTACGGCCGGGACAGGGGTGGACGAGCAGTACTTC; CDR3aa: CATAGTGVDEQYF
d_gene: TRBD1; abundance: .; j_gene: TRBJ2-1; v_gene: TRBV2; CDR3nt: TGTGCCAGCGGGGACAGGCTCTCCTACAATGAGCAGTTCTTC; CDR3aa: CASGDRLSYNEQFF
d_gene: TRBD1; abundance: few; j_gene: TRBJ1-1; v_gene: TRBV19; CDR3nt: TGTGCCAGTACCCTCAGGACAGGGAGGGGGAACACTGAAGCTTTCTTT; CDR3aa: CASTLRTGRGNTEAFF
d_gene: .; abundance: .; j_gene: TRBJ1-1; v_gene: TRBV12-3/TRBV12-4; CDR3nt: TGTGCCAGCGCAAAGGCAGGGAACACTGAAGCTTTCTTT; CDR3aa: CASAKAGNTEAFF
d_gene: TRBD1; abundance: few; j_gene: TRBJ2-2; v_gene: TRBV4-2; CDR3nt: TGTGCCAGCAGCCAAGACAGGGACAGGGATTATGCCGGGGAGCTGTTTTTT; CDR3aa: CASSQDRDRDYAGELFF
d_gene: .; abundance: .; j_gene: TRBJ2-3; v_gene: TRBV20-1; CDR3nt: TGCAGTGCTAGTACGGGGGAAGGCACAGATACGCAGTATTTT; CDR3aa: CSASTGEGTDTQYF
d_gene: TRBD1; abundance: few; j_gene: TRBJ1-6; v_gene: TRBV19; CDR3nt: TGTGCCAGTAGTACGGACAGGGACTCACCCCTCCACTTT; CDR3aa: CASSTDRDSPLHF
d_gene: .; abundance: .; j_gene: TRBJ1-1; v_gene: TRBV24-1; CDR3nt: TGTGCCACTAGTACAGGGCCCCCGAACACTGAAGCTTTCTTT; CDR3aa: CATSTGPPNTEAFF
d_gene: TRBD1; abundance: .; j_gene: TRBJ1-2; v_gene: TRBV6-5; CDR3nt: TGTGCCAGCAGTTACCCTGGGACAGAGTATGGCTACACCTTC; CDR3aa: CASSYPGTEYGYTF
d_gene: .; abundance: .; j_gene: TRBJ2-2; v_gene: TRBV12-3/TRBV12-4; CDR3nt: TGTGCCAGCAGTTTATCAGTCACCGGGGAGCTGTTTTTT; CDR3aa: CASSLSVTGELFF
d_gene: .; abundance: .; j_gene: TRBJ2-7; v_gene: TRBV19; CDR3nt: TGTGCCAGTAGTATTGAGAGTGGCGGACTCTACGAGCAGTACTTC; CDR3aa: CASSIESGGLYEQYF
d_gene: .; abundance: .; j_gene: TRBJ1-5; v_gene: TRBV4-3; CDR3nt: TGCGCCAGCAGCCAAGATCGGCAGGGCAATCAGCCCCAGCATTTT; CDR3aa: CASSQDRQGNQPQHF
d_gene: TRBD1; abundance: .; j_gene: TRBJ1-2; v_gene: TRBV27; CDR3nt: TGTGCCAGCAGTTCATTAGGACAGGGGGAGTGGTATGGCTACACCTTC; CDR3aa: CASSSLGQGEWYGYTF
d_gene: .; abundance: .; j_gene: TRBJ1-2; v_gene: TRBV5-6; CDR3nt: TGTGCCAGCAGCTATAAGAGTCTTCTCCCCTATGGCTACACCTTC; CDR3aa: CASSYKSLLPYGYTF
d_gene: .; abundance: .; j_gene: TRBJ1-5; v_gene: TRBV18; CDR3nt: TGTGCCAGCTCACCACCGGGCGGGAAACAGTCCAATCAGCCCCAGCATTTT; CDR3aa: CASSPPGGKQSNQPQHF
d_gene: TRBD1; abundance: .; j_gene: TRBJ1-2; v_gene: TRBV2; CDR3nt: TGTGCCAGCAGTGATGGGGGACAGGGTGTATACTATGGCTACACCTTC; CDR3aa: CASSDGGQGVYYGYTF
d_gene: TRBD2; abundance: .; j_gene: TRBJ2-3; v_gene: TRBV6-2/TRBV6-3; CDR3nt: TGTGCCAGCAGTTACACACGGACTAGCGGGGGGGGCACAGATACGCAGTATTTT; CDR3aa: CASSYTRTSGGGTDTQYF
d_gene: .; abundance: .; j_gene: TRBJ1-6; v_gene: TRBV5-6; CDR3nt: TGTGCCAGCAGCTTGGGGACATCTTCACCCCTCCACTTT; CDR3aa: CASSLGTSSPLHF
d_gene: TRBD1; abundance: .; j_gene: TRBJ2-7; v_gene: TRBV18; CDR3nt: TGTGCCAGCTCCCCGGGGGACAGGGACGCCGTGCATACCTACGAGCAGTACTTC; CDR3aa: CASSPGDRDAVHTYEQYF
d_gene: TRBD1; abundance: .; j_gene: TRBJ2-2; v_gene: TRBV5-4; CDR3nt: TGTGCCAGCAGTACACAGGGGCGGAACACCGGGGAGCTGTTTTTT; CDR3aa: CASSTQGRNTGELFF
d_gene: TRBD2; abundance: once; j_gene: TRBJ2-1; v_gene: TRBV3-1/TRBV3-2; CDR3nt: TGTGCCAGCAGCCAGGGACCGGGACTAGAGCAGTTCTTC; CDR3aa: CASSQGPGLEQFF
d_gene: .; abundance: .; j_gene: TRBJ2-3; v_gene: TRBV6-5; CDR3nt: TGTGCCAGCAGTTACTCGACTACAAGCACAGATACGCAGTATTTT; CDR3aa: CASSYSTTSTDTQYF